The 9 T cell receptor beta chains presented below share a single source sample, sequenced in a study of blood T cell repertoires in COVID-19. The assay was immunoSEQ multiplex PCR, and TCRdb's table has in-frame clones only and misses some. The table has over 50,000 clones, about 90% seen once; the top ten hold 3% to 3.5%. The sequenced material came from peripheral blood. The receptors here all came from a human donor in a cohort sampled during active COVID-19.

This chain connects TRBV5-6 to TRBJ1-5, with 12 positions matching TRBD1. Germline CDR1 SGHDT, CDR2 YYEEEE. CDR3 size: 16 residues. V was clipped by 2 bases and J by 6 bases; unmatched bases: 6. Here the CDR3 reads CASSLRDRGPTQPQHF. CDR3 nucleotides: TGTGCCAGCAGCTTACGGGACAGGGGGCCTACTCAGCCCCAGCATTTT.

CDR3 coding DNA: TGTGCCAGCAGTTACCTCTCACAGGGCGGCGAGCAGTACTTC. It yields the protein CASSYLSQGGEQYF. This chain links TRBV6-2 or TRBV6-3 with TRBJ2-7, with D tentatively TRBD1 (6 bases). V gave up 2 bases and J gave up 6 bases, with 14 bases separating them. This CDR3 comprises 14 residues. In germline, CDR1 is MNHEY, CDR2 SVGEGT.

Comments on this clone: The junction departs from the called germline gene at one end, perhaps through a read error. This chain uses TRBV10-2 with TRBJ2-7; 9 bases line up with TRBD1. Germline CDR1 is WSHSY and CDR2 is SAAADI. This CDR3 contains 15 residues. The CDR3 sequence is CASSDPGQGIYEQYF. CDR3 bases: TGCGCCAGTAGTGACCCAGGACAGGGGATCTACGAGCAGTACTTC.

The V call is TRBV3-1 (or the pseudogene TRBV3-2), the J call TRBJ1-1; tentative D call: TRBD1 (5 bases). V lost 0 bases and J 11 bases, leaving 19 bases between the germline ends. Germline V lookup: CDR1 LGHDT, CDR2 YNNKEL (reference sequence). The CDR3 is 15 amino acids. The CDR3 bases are TGTGCCAGCAGCCAAGATAATAGGCCCCAAAAGGGGGCTTTCTTT. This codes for CASSQDNRPQKGAFF.

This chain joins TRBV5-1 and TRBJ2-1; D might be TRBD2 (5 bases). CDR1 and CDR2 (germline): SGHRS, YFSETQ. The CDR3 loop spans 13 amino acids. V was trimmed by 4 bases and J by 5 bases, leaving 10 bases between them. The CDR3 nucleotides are TGCGCCAGCAGCGCCGGGATCGACAATGAGCAGTTCTTC. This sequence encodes CASSAGIDNEQFF.

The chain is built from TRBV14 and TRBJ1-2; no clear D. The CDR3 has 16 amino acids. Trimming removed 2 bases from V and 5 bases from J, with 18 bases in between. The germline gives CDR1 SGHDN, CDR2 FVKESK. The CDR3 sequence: CASSQQSSRSPYGYTF. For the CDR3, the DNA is TGTGCCAGCAGCCAACAATCCTCAAGGAGCCCTTATGGCTACACCTTC.

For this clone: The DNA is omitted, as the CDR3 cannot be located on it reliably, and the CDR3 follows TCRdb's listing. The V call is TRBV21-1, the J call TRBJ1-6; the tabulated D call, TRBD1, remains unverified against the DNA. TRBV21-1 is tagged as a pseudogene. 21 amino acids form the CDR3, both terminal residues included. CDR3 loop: CASSKEKREVGTGSEDSPLHF.

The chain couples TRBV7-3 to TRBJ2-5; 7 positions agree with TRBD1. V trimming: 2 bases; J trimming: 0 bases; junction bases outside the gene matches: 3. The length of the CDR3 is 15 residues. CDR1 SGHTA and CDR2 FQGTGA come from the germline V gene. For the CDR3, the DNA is TGTGCCAGCAGCTTATCGGGGACAGACCAAGAGACCCAGTACTTC. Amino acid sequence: CASSLSGTDQETQYF.

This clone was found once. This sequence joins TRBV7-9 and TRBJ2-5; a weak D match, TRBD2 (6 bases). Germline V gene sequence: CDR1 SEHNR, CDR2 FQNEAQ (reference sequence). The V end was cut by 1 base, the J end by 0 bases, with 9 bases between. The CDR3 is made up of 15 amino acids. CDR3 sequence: CASSLEGGDQETQYF. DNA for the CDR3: TGTGCCAGCAGCTTAGAAGGCGGGGACCAAGAGACCCAGTACTTC.